This TCR beta chain was identified during a study of shared clonotypes between healthy human individuals. Produced via immunoSEQ multiplex PCR; TCRdb's table is partial and in-frame only. The data contain some 470,000 clones, 70% to 80% of them seen just once; the ten biggest clones take up around 13%. Trimming took 2 bases from V and 2 from J, leaving 10 bases between them. CDR1 and CDR2 (germline): MNHEY, SVGAGI. This CDR3 comprises 15 residues. This clone was seen just once. Sequencing was performed on PBMCs. The gene calls are TRBV6-5 and TRBJ2-1; D not certain. The receptor was derived from a woman aged 35 to 49 in good health. Some clones in this sample may be carry-over from other donors' samples. CDR3 sequence: CASSYRSFPYNEQFF. In nucleotides, the CDR3 is TGTGCCAGCAGTTACCGAAGTTTCCCCTACAATGAGCAGTTCTTC.